A single sample gave rise to the 30 T cell receptor beta chains below, sequenced in a study of radiation and T cells in renal cell carcinoma (dated by TCRdb to the early 2020s). Libraries came from the immunoSEQ multiplex PCR assay. Sourced from immuneACCESS, this table was stored by TCRdb with only in-frame sequences that have V and J called. A share of the clones is absent; for the studies checked, an unresolved V gene accounts for under half, and the remainder has no known explanation. Within this sample are 60,000 to 65,000 clones, with around 81% of them counted one time only. Roughly 6.1% of the sample rests with the top ten. Per the publication, the time point label means: blood 2 weeks post-SBRT. The intended sense of this specimen's treatment or condition label: 15 Gy SBRT to primary tumor, nephrectomy 4 weeks later. Sequencing was performed on blood, taken from a patient whose treatment included radiotherapy and nephrectomy. All receptors come from a man aged 55 to 70 with renal cell carcinoma.

The chain couples TRBV11-2 to TRBJ2-4; a possible D gene is TRBD1 (5 bases). The germline V and J ends were trimmed by 1 base and 9 bases, with 13 bases remaining between them. Germline loops: CDR1 SGHAT, CDR2 FQNNGV. CDR3 length: 14 residues. CDR3 nucleotide sequence: TGTGCCAGCAGCTTAGCGGGCAGGGCAGGCATTCAGTACTTC. Translation gives CASSLAGRAGIQYF. The whole variable domain, filled in from reference TRBV11-2 and TRBJ2-4, reads EAGVAQSPRYKIIEKRQSVAFWCNPISGHATLYWYQQILGQGPKLLIQFQNNGVVDDSQLPKDRFSAERLKGVDSTLKIQPAKLEDSAVYLCASSLAGRAGIQYFGAGTRLSVL.

This clone was picked up a small number of times. The chain employs TRBV11-2 and TRBJ1-1; 7 positions match TRBD1. Per germline, CDR1 SGHAT and CDR2 FQNNGV. The V gene end was trimmed by 5 bases and the J gene end by 5 bases; junction bases not matched to a gene: 5. This CDR3 has 13 residues. CDR3 residues: CASSATGWTEAFF. In nucleotides, the CDR3 is TGTGCCAGCAGCGCGACAGGGTGGACTGAAGCTTTCTTT.

V usage is TRBV7-2 and J usage is TRBJ2-1; 12 positions match TRBD2. This CDR3 comprises 16 residues. Trimming removed 2 bases from V and 6 bases from J; junction bases left unmatched: 5. Germline loops: CDR1 SGHTA, CDR2 FQGNSA. The CDR3 DNA sequence: TGTGCCAGCAGCTTATTAGCACTAGCGGGAGGCAATGAGCAGTTCTTC. This sequence encodes CASSLLALAGGNEQFF.

V is TRBV5-4 and J is TRBJ2-1; possibly TRBD1 for D (5 bases). The V gene's germline CDR1 is SGHNT and CDR2 YYREEE (reference sequence). Trimming stripped 4 bases from V and 3 bases from J, with 14 bases between. The CDR3 consists of 15 residues. CDR3 DNA sequence: TGTGCCAGCAGCGGGCAGGGCATGGTCTACAATGAGCAGTTCTTC. As protein: CASSGQGMVYNEQFF.

V and J are TRBV4-1 and TRBJ2-3; no firm D call. CDR3 length: 15 amino acids. Trimming removed 4 bases from V and 0 bases from J, with 11 bases in between. Germline V gives CDR1 MGHRA, CDR2 YSYEKL. CDR3 DNA: TGCGCCAGCAGCCCCTCGGAAACTAGCACAGATACGCAGTATTTT. Translating gives CASSPSETSTDTQYF.

This clone has only one observation. This chain links TRBV5-1 with TRBJ2-7, with 9 bases aligning to TRBD2. CDR1 and CDR2 (germline): SGHRS, YFSETQ. The CDR3 runs to 15 residues. J gave up 4 bases and V 2 bases, and 7 bases lay outside the gene matches. The CDR3 protein is CASSFGSGSLYEQYV. The CDR3 DNA follows: TGCGCCAGCAGCTTTGGTAGCGGGAGTTTATACGAGCAGTACGTC.

The chain links TRBV25-1 to TRBJ2-1; 9 positions agree with TRBD2. Looked up from germline, CDR1 is MGHDK and CDR2 is SYGVNS. After removal of 3 bases from V and 8 bases from J, the junction contained 5 bases not matched to a gene. The CDR3 contains 14 residues. The CDR3, as DNA: TGTGCCAGCAGTGAGGCGGGAGGGTCGGATGAGCAGTTCTTC. Encoded protein: CASSEAGGSDEQFF.

The genes are TRBV15 and TRBJ2-1; 7 positions match TRBD1. This CDR3 is built from 18 residues. Germline V gene data show CDR1 as LNHNV and CDR2 as YYDKDF (reference sequence). After removal of 1 base from V and 2 bases from J, the junction contained 11 bases not matched to a gene. The CDR3 DNA reads as TGTGCCACCAGCAGAGGGAACATTGGACAGGTCGCCTACAATGAGCAGTTCTTC. As protein: CATSRGNIGQVAYNEQFF.

The table lists this clone with a count of one. The chain is built from TRBV18 and TRBJ2-2, with 8 bases identical to TRBD1. The CDR3 totals 18 residues. Germline V lookup: CDR1 KGHSH, CDR2 LQKENI. Germline trimming cut 2 bases from V and 4 bases from J; bases unmatched to any gene: 12. The CDR3 loop is CASSPFGQGPITTGELFF. CDR3 coding DNA: TGTGCCAGCTCACCATTTGGACAGGGACCGATTACCACCGGGGAGCTGTTTTTT.

This clone was detected a few times. This chain uses TRBV30 with TRBJ1-4, with a weak D call TRBD1 (6 bases). Per the germline V gene, CDR1 is GTSNPN and CDR2 is SVGIG (reference sequence). Trimming cost V 3 bases and J 10 bases, with 12 bases left between them. CDR3 length equals 12 residues. CDR3 amino acids: CAWSPGTTKLFF. The CDR3 DNA reads as TGTGCCTGGAGCCCCGGGACAACAAAACTGTTTTTT.

This rearrangement joins TRBV19 to TRBJ2-5, with D perhaps matching TRBD1 (7 bases). Trimming pared 5 bases from V and 6 bases from J, leaving 16 bases between. CDR1 and CDR2 from the germline V gene are LNHDA and SQIVND (reference sequence). The CDR3 runs to 14 residues. In DNA, the CDR3 is TGTGCCAGTAGTCCTACAGGGGACTCCCAGACCCAGTACTTC. Its translation: CASSPTGDSQTQYF.

The rearrangement uses TRBV15 and TRBJ1-1; D is uncertain. V shed 4 bases and J shed 10 bases, with 10 bases lying between them. This CDR3 has 11 amino acids. Germline CDR1 reads LNHNV; CDR2 reads YYDKDF (reference sequence). In DNA form, the CDR3 reads TGTGCCACCAGCAACTTTAATAGAGCTTTCTTT. It codes for CATSNFNRAFF.

The CDR3 region is CAINEGSTSGANVLTF. Written as DNA, the CDR3 is TGTGCCATCAACGAGGGTTCAACCTCTGGGGCCAACGTCCTGACTTTC. The genes are TRBV10-3 and TRBJ2-6, with D possibly TRBD2 on 5 matching bases. V was clipped by 7 bases and J by 0 bases, with 13 bases between them. Germline V gene sequence: CDR1 ENHRY, CDR2 SYGVKD. The CDR3 is made up of 16 amino acids.

V gene TRBV19 combines with J gene TRBJ2-5; TRBD2 aligns across 8 bases. J gave up 3 bases and V 3 bases, and 6 bases lay outside the gene matches. This CDR3 region has 15 residues. In germline, CDR1 is LNHDA, CDR2 SQIVND (reference sequence). The DNA for the CDR3 is TGTGCCAGTAGTATTGGATTAGCGGGGAAAGAGACCCAGTACTTC. It specifies CASSIGLAGKETQYF.

The chain uses TRBV10-1 and TRBJ2-1; weak D call: TRBD2 (5 bases). Germline V gives CDR1 WNHNN, CDR2 SYGVQD (reference sequence). This CDR3 contains 15 residues. V lost 5 bases and J 0 bases, leaving 11 bases between the germline ends. CDR3 residues: CASSFGKTSYNEQFF. The CDR3 bases are TGCGCCAGCAGTTTCGGGAAAACCTCCTACAATGAGCAGTTCTTC.

The chain employs TRBV30 and TRBJ1-2; no clear D gene. Trimming pared 2 bases from V and 0 bases from J, leaving 13 bases between. The germline V gene has CDR1 GTSNPN and CDR2 SVGIG (reference sequence). The CDR3 runs 15 residues. This chain's CDR3 is CAWSSGGFANYGYTF. The CDR3 DNA is TGTGCCTGGAGTTCCGGCGGGTTTGCTAACTATGGCTACACCTTC.

The rearrangement uses TRBV7-8 and TRBJ1-1, with TRBD1 identical over 8 bases. Looked up from germline, CDR1 is SGHVS and CDR2 is FQNEAQ. CDR3 length: 15 residues. After removal of 4 bases from V and 4 bases from J, the junction contained 8 bases not matched to a gene. CDR3 nucleotide sequence: TGTGCCAGCAGCTCCGCGGACAGGGCGAGCACTGAAGCTTTCTTT. This gives the protein CASSSADRASTEAFF.

V gene TRBV7-3 combines with J gene TRBJ2-5, with 10 bases lining up with TRBD2. Unmatched junction bases numbered 8, after V lost 5 bases and J lost 2 bases. The germline V gene encodes CDR1 SGHTA and CDR2 FQGTGA. The CDR3 is made up of 16 amino acids. The CDR3 DNA is TGTGCCAGCAGCCTCTCTAGCGGGAGTCAGCAAGAGACCCAGTACTTC. Translation gives CASSLSSGSQQETQYF.

This clone was seen more than once but under ten times. The rearrangement uses TRBV11-3 and TRBJ1-2, with TRBD1 matching over 7 bases. The ends lost 0 bases at V and 5 bases at J; junction bases unmatched: 9. Per the germline V gene, CDR1 is SGHNT and CDR2 is YENEEA. The CDR3 consists of 16 residues. The CDR3 region is CASSLEGRQGRYGYTF. CDR3 coding DNA: TGTGCCAGCAGCTTAGAGGGAAGACAGGGCAGGTATGGCTACACCTTC.

The chain links TRBV11-3 to TRBJ2-4; D remains ambiguous. Trimming pared 5 bases from V and 6 bases from J, leaving 11 bases between. The CDR3 is 13 residues long. Germline V gene data show CDR1 as SGHNT and CDR2 as YENEEA. This CDR3 is CASSAQDPNIQYF. The CDR3 bases are TGTGCCAGCAGCGCCCAGGATCCAAACATTCAGTACTTC.

The V call is TRBV10-2, the J call TRBJ1-2; D gene uncertain. This CDR3 contains 13 residues. Per the germline V gene, CDR1 is WSHSY and CDR2 is SAAADI. Trimming removed 2 bases at V and 2 bases at J, with 6 bases between. CDR3 coding DNA: TGCGCCAGCAGTGAGGAAGGGAACTATGGCTACACCTTC. Translation gives CASSEEGNYGYTF.

The chain has TRBV7-2 and TRBJ1-5; D unresolved. V was cut by 1 base and J by 0 bases, with 7 bases left in between. The CDR3 extends over 15 amino acids. Germline assignment: CDR1 SGHTA and CDR2 FQGNSA. Here the CDR3 DNA reads TGTGCCAGCAGCTTAGTGGTAAATAGCAATCAGCCCCAGCATTTT. Encoded protein: CASSLVVNSNQPQHF.

V gene TRBV11-2 combines with J gene TRBJ2-2; no definite D call. Deletions cut 3 bases from V and 4 bases from J, with 15 bases between. The CDR3 has 16 residues. CDR1 is SGHAT, CDR2 FQNNGV, per germline. The CDR3 DNA is TGTGCCAGCAGCTTCTCGTGGTTTCTGGGCACCGGGGAGCTGTTTTTT. It specifies CASSFSWFLGTGELFF. Together with reference TRBV11-2 and TRBJ2-2, the CDR3 gives the full variable domain: EAGVAQSPRYKIIEKRQSVAFWCNPISGHATLYWYQQILGQGPKLLIQFQNNGVVDDSQLPKDRFSAERLKGVDSTLKIQPAKLEDSAVYLCASSFSWFLGTGELFFGEGSRLTVL.

This chain links TRBV12-5 with TRBJ2-2; no clear D gene. The CDR3 loop spans 13 amino acids. V was clipped by 6 bases and J by 6 bases, with 11 bases between them. In germline, CDR1 is LGHNT, CDR2 FRNRAP. CDR3 in amino acids: CASGLTGPGELFF. CDR3 DNA: TGTGCTAGTGGGCTCACCGGCCCCGGGGAGCTGTTTTTT.

The table lists this clone with a few counts. V and J are TRBV6-1 and TRBJ2-1; 14 nucleotides agree with TRBD2. The CDR3 sequence is 20 residues long. The junction had 17 bases not matched to a gene; V was cut back by 3 bases and J by 7 bases. Looked up from germline, CDR1 is MNHNS and CDR2 is SASEGT. The CDR3 nucleotides read TGTGCCAGCAGTGACCCGAGAGGGACTAGCGGGGGCCGCCTAGGTAATGAGCAGTTCTTC. This gives the protein CASSDPRGTSGGRLGNEQFF.

The chain's CDR3 is CASPAGGTTDTQYF. The CDR3 nucleotides are TGTGCCTCTCCAGCGGGGGGGACCACAGATACGCAGTATTTT. The rearrangement uses TRBV30 and TRBJ2-3; 10 positions match TRBD2. CDR3 size: 14 residues. V lost 7 bases to trimming and J lost 2 bases; unmatched junction nucleotides: 6. CDR1 GTSNPN and CDR2 SVGIG come from the germline V gene (reference sequence). The full variable domain, rest sourced from reference TRBV30 and TRBJ2-3, is SQTIHQWPATLVQPVGSPLSLECTVEGTSNPNLYWYRQAAGRGLQLLFYSVGIGQISSEVPQNLSASRPQDRQFILSSKKLLLSDSGFYLCASPAGGTTDTQYFGPGTRLTVL.

This clone was observed a handful of times. The chain carries TRBV10-1 and TRBJ2-5; no reliable D call. The germline V gene encodes CDR1 WNHNN and CDR2 SYGVQD (reference sequence). With 0 bases removed from V and 0 bases from J, the gap between germline ends came to 11 bases. The CDR3 has 16 amino acids. In nucleotides, the CDR3 is TGCGCCAGCAGTGAGTCGCATATGCACGACCAAGAGACCCAGTACTTC. Translating gives CASSESHMHDQETQYF.

The gene calls are TRBV7-9 and TRBJ2-3, with D perhaps matching TRBD1 (6 bases). The CDR3 has 15 residues. V shed 5 bases and J shed 0 bases, with 12 bases lying between them. CDR1 is SEHNR and CDR2 is FQNEAQ in the germline V gene (reference sequence). As DNA, the CDR3 is TGTGCCAGCAGCCTACAGGGTATGAGCACAGATACGCAGTATTTT. Residues: CASSLQGMSTDTQYF.

J is TRBJ1-2 and V is TRBV30; D gene unclear. The CDR3 runs to 15 residues. Germline CDR1 GTSNPN, CDR2 SVGIG (reference sequence). V was trimmed by 6 bases and J by 1 base, leaving 18 bases between them. CDR3 coding DNA: TGTGCCTGTAATCCCGGACGGTATAATAACTATGGCTACACCTTC. This encodes CACNPGRYNNYGYTF.

The table lists this clone with a count of one. This chain links TRBV6-1 with TRBJ2-2, with 12 bases aligning to TRBD2. CDR1 and CDR2 (germline): MNHNS, SASEGT. Losses at the gene ends were 5 bases for V and 5 bases for J; bases not matched to a gene: 3. There are 15 residues in the CDR3. The CDR3 loop is CASSWTSGTTGELFF. The CDR3 bases are TGTGCCAGCAGTTGGACTAGCGGGACGACCGGGGAGCTGTTTTTT.